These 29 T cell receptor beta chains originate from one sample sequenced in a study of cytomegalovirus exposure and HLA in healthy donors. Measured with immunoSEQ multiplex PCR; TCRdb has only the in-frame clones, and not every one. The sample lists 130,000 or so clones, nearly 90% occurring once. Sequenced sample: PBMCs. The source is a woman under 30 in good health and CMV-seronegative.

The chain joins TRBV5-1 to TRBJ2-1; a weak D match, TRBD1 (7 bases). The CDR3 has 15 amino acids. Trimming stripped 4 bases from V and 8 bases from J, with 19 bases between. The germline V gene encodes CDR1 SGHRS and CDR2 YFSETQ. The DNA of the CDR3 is TGCGCCAGCAGCCTCGGGAGCAGGGGGTATGATGAGCAGTTCTTC. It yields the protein CASSLGSRGYDEQFF.

The CDR3 reads CASRKGDYSNQPQHF. In DNA form, the CDR3 reads TGTGCCAGCAGGAAGGGAGACTATAGCAATCAGCCCCAGCATTTT. The chain couples TRBV2 to TRBJ1-5; D remains ambiguous. Trimming shortened V by 6 bases and J by 0 bases, and 12 bases separated the two germline ends. Germline V lookup: CDR1 SNHLY, CDR2 FYNNEI. The CDR3 loop spans 15 amino acids.

The CDR3 DNA reads as TGCGCCAGCAGCCCTAGACCCAGGGCGACCTATGGCTACACCTTC. Its translation: CASSPRPRATYGYTF. The chain carries TRBV4-1 and TRBJ1-2; possible D gene TRBD1, 5 bases. V lost 4 bases and J 4 bases, leaving 16 bases between the germline ends. CDR1 MGHRA and CDR2 YSYEKL come from the germline V gene. The CDR3 covers 15 residues.

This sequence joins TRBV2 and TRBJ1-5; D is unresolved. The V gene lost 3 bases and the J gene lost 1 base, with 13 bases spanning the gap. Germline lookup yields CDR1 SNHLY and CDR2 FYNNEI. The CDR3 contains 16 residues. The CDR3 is CASSDLDLYSNQPQHF. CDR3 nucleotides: TGTGCCAGCAGTGATTTAGACTTGTACAGCAATCAGCCCCAGCATTTT.

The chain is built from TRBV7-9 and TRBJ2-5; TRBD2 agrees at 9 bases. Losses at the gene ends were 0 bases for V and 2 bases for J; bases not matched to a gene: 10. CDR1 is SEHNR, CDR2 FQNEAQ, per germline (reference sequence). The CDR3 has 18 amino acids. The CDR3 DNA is TGTGCCAGCAGCTTAGCGCTGGCTAGCGGGACTCAACAAGAGACCCAGTACTTC. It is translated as CASSLALASGTQQETQYF.

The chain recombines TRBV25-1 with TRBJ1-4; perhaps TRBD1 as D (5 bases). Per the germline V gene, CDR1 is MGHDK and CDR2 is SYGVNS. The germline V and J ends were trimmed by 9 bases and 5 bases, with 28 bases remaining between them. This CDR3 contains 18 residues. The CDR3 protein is CASGGGHSIGGNNEKLFF. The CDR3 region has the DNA TGTGCCAGTGGGGGAGGGCATTCGATCGGTGGGAACAATGAAAAACTGTTTTTT.

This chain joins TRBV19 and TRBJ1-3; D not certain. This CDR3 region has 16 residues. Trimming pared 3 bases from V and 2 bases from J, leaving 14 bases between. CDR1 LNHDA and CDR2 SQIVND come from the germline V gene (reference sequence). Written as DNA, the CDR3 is TGTGCCAGTAGTATCGAGGCCACATATCCTGGAAACACCATATATTTT. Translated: CASSIEATYPGNTIYF.

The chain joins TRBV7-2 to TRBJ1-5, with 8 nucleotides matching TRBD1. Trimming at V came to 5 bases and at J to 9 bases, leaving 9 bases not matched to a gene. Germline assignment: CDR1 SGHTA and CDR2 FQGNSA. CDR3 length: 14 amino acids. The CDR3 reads CASSPGQGEPPQHF. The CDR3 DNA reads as TGTGCCAGCAGCCCAGGACAGGGTGAGCCGCCCCAGCATTTT.

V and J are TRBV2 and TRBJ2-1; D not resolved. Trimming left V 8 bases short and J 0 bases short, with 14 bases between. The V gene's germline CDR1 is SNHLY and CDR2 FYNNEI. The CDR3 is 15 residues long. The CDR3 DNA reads TGTGCCAGCCCCCCGCCGTACAGCTCCTACAATGAGCAGTTCTTC. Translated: CASPPPYSSYNEQFF.

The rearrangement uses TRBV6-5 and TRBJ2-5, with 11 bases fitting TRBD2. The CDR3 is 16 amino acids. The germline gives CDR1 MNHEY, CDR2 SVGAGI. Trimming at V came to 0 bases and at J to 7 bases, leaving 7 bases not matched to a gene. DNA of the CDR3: TGTGCCAGCAGTTACTCGTTAGCGGGGGGGGTTTGGACCCAGTACTTC. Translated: CASSYSLAGGVWTQYF.

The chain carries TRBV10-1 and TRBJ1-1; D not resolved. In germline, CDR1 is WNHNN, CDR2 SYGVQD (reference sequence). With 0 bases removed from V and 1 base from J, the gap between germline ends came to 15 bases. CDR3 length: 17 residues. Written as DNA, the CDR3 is TGCGCCAGCAGTGAGTCGACGGGGTCCTTGACGAACACTGAAGCTTTCTTT. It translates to CASSESTGSLTNTEAFF.

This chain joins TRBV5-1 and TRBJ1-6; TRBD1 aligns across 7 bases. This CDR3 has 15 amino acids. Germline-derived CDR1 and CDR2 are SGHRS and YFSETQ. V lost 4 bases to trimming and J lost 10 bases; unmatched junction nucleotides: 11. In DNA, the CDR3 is TGCGCCAGCAGCGCCACGACAGGGTCCGGGTCACCCCTCCACTTT. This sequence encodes CASSATTGSGSPLHF.

The CDR3 nucleotides read TGTGCCAGCAGTGAACAGGAGACCGCCCTAACGGGGGGGCGGGAGACCCAGTACTTC. Protein sequence: CASSEQETALTGGRETQYF. The chain is built from TRBV2 and TRBJ2-5; 8 nucleotides match TRBD2. CDR1 and CDR2 from the germline V gene are SNHLY and FYNNEI. Trimming at V came to 2 bases and at J to 5 bases, leaving 19 bases not matched to a gene. This CDR3 has 19 residues.

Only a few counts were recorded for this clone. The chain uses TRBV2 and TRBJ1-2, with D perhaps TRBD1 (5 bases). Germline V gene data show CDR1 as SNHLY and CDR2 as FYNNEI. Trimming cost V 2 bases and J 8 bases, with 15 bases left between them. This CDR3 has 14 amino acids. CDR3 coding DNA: TGTGCCAGCAGTGAAATCTCGCAGGGTTCGGGCTACACCTTC. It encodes CASSEISQGSGYTF.

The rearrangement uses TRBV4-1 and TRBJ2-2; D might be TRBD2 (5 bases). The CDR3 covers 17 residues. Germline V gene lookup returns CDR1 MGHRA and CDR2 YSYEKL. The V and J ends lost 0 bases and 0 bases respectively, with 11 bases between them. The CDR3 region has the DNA TGCGCCAGCAGCCAAGATCGCAGCGGTCCGAACACCGGGGAGCTGTTTTTT. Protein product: CASSQDRSGPNTGELFF.

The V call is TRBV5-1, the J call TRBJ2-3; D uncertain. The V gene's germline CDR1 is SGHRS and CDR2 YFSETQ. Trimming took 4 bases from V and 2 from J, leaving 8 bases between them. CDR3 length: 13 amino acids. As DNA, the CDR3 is TGCGCCAGCAGCGAAGACAACACAGATACGCAGTATTTT. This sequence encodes CASSEDNTDTQYF.

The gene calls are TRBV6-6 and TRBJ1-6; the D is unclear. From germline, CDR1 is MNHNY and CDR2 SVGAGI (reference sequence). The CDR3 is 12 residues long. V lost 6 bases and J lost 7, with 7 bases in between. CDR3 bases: TGTGCCAGCAGCCCGGGGAATTCACCCCTCCACTTT. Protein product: CASSPGNSPLHF.

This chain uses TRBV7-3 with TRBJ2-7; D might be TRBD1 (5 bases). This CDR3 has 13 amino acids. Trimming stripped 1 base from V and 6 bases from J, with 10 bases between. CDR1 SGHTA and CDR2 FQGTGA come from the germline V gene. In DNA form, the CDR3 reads TGTGCCAGCAGCTTAAGCAGGGAAGGCGAGCAGTACTTC. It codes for CASSLSREGEQYF.

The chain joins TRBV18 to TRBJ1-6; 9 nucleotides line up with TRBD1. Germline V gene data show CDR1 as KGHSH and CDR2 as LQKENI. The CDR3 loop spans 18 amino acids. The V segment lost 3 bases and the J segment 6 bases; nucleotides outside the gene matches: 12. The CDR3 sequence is CASSPDRQGVGGNSPLHF. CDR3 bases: TGTGCCAGCTCACCGGACCGACAGGGGGTAGGGGGTAATTCACCCCTCCACTTT.

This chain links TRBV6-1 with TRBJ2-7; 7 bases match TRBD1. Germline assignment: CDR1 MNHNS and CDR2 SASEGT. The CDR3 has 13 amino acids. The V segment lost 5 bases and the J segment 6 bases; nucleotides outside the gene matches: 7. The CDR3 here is CASSRTGAGEQYF. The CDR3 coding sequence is TGTGCCAGCAGTAGAACAGGGGCTGGCGAGCAGTACTTC.

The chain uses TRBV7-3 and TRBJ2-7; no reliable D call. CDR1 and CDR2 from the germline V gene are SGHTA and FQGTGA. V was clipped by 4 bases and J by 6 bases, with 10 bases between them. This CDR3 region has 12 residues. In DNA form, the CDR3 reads TGTGCCAGCAGCTCGAATGGCGGCGAGCAGTACTTC. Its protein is CASSSNGGEQYF.

This chain's CDR3 is CASSYSVGANYNEQFF. The CDR3 DNA reads TGTGCCAGCAGTTACTCAGTGGGGGCAAATTACAATGAGCAGTTCTTC. The V call is TRBV6-5, the J call TRBJ2-1; TRBD1 might be the D (6 bases). Germline CDR1 is MNHEY and CDR2 is SVGAGI. Trimming cost V 0 bases and J 4 bases, with 13 bases left between them. This CDR3 region has 16 residues.

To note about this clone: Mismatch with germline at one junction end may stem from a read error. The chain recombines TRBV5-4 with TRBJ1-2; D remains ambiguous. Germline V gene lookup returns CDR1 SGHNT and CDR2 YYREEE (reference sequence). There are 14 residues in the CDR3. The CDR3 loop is CASSQPSDQVGSLF. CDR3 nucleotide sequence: TGTGCCAGCAGCCAACCCTCGGATCAGGTTGGGTCATTATTC.

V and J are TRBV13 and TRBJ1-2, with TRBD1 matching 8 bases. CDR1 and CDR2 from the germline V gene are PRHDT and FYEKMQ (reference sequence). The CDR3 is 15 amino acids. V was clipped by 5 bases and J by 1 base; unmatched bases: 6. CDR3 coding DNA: TGTGCCAGCAGCCGCGGGACAGGAGATAACTATGGCTACACCTTC. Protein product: CASSRGTGDNYGYTF.

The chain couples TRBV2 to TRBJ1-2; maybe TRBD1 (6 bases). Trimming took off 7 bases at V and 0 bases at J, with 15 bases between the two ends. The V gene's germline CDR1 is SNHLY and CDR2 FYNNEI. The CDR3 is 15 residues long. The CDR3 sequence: CASILGQTTNYGYTF. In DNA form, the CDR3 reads TGTGCCAGCATTCTAGGACAGACTACTAACTATGGCTACACCTTC.

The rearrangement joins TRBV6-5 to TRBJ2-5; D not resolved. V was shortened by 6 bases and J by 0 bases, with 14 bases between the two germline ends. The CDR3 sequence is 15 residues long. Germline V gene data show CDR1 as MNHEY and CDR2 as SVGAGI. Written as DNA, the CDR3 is TGTGCCAGCAGGCCAGACATCACGTACCAAGAGACCCAGTACTTC. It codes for CASRPDITYQETQYF.

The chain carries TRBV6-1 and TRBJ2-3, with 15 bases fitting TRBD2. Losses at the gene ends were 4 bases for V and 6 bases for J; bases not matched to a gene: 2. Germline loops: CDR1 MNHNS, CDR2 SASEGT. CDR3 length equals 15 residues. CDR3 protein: CASSGTSGGEDTQYF. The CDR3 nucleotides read TGTGCCAGCAGTGGGACTAGCGGGGGGGAGGATACGCAGTATTTT.

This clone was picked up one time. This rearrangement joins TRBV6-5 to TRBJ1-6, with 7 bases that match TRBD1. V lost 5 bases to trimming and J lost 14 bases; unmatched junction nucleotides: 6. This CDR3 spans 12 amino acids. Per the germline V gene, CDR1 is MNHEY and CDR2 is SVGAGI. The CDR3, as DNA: TGTGCCAGCAGTCCAGGGGGAAGGGCCCTCCACTTT. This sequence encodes CASSPGGRALHF.

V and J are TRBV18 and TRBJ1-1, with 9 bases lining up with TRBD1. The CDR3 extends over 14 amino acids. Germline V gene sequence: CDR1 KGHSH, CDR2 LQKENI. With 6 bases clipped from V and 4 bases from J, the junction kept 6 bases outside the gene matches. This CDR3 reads CASSRETGGTEAFF. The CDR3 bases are TGTGCCAGCTCCCGCGAGACAGGGGGCACTGAAGCTTTCTTT.